Below, 30 T cell receptor beta chains from the same sample are listed, as sequenced in a study of blood T cell repertoires in COVID-19. Clones were sequenced by immunoSEQ multiplex PCR, and TCRdb holds only the in-frame ones, with some missing. This table has 200,000 to 250,000 clones, roughly nine tenths appearing once. Source material: peripheral blood. All receptors derive from a man aged 65 to 79 with acute or convalescent COVID-19.

The chain carries TRBV19 and TRBJ2-1; D is perhaps TRBD2 (6 bases). V lost 3 bases and J 5 bases, leaving 14 bases between the germline ends. Per the germline V gene, CDR1 is LNHDA and CDR2 is SQIVND (reference sequence). CDR3 size: 15 residues. CDR3 sequence (DNA): TGTGCCAGTAGTATGGGGGGAGTCGGGCACAATGAGCAGTTCTTC. Its translation is CASSMGGVGHNEQFF. Variable domain in full (rest from reference TRBV19 and TRBJ2-1): DGGITQSPKYLFRKEGQNVTLSCEQNLNHDAMYWYRQDPGQGLRLIYYSQIVNDFQKGDIAEGYSVSREKKESFPLTVTSAQKNPTAFYLCASSMGGVGHNEQFFGPGTRLTVL.

CDR3 nucleotides: TGTGCCAGCAGTTCGACCTCCGGGACAGGGAAAACCTTCTCCTACGAGCAGTACTTC. Its translation: CASSSTSGTGKTFSYEQYF. The gene calls are TRBV28 and TRBJ2-7; TRBD1 matches 9 bases. This CDR3 has 19 residues. The germline V gene encodes CDR1 MDHEN and CDR2 SYDVKM. V gave up 4 bases and J gave up 0 bases; unmatched junction bases: 16.

The gene calls are TRBV3-1 (or the pseudogene TRBV3-2) and TRBJ2-2; D perhaps matches TRBD2 (5 bases). V lost 4 bases and J 5 bases, leaving 11 bases between the germline ends. CDR1 LGHDT and CDR2 YNNKEL come from the germline V gene (reference sequence). The CDR3 sequence is 14 residues long. The CDR3 DNA reads as TGTGCCAGCAGCCTTGAAAGAGGGACCGGGGAGCTGTTTTTT. This encodes CASSLERGTGELFF.

The gene calls are TRBV4-1 and TRBJ2-7, with 8 bases fitting TRBD1. The CDR3 extends over 17 amino acids. Germline trimming cut 3 bases from V and 4 bases from J; bases unmatched to any gene: 14. In germline, CDR1 is MGHRA, CDR2 YSYEKL. The CDR3 region has the DNA TGCGCCAGCAGCCAGGAGCGGCCGGGACAGGCTCTATACGAGCAGTACTTC. Its translation: CASSQERPGQALYEQYF.

For the CDR3, the DNA is TGTGCCAGCAGCCTTAAGGGAGCGGGGGTGTACAATGAGCAGTTCTTC. Protein sequence: CASSLKGAGVYNEQFF. The J gene is TRBJ2-1, the V gene TRBV3-1 (or the pseudogene TRBV3-2); 8 bases are shared with TRBD2. Germline assignment: CDR1 LGHDT and CDR2 YNNKEL (reference sequence). Germline trimming cut 4 bases from V and 4 bases from J; bases unmatched to any gene: 9. The CDR3 is 16 residues long.

This clone was recorded at least ten times. CDR3 in DNA: TGTGCCAGTACCCGGACAGGTCAAGAGACCCAGTACTTC. Protein product: CASTRTGQETQYF. The rearrangement links TRBV12-3 or TRBV12-4 to TRBJ2-5, with 7 bases lining up with TRBD1. The CDR3 has 13 residues. Unmatched junction bases numbered 6, after V lost 9 bases and J lost 2 bases.

The rearrangement uses TRBV5-1 and TRBJ2-5, with TRBD2 matching over 11 bases. The CDR3 loop spans 16 amino acids. Losses at the gene ends were 0 bases for V and 6 bases for J; bases not matched to a gene: 7. Germline lookup yields CDR1 SGHRS and CDR2 YFSETQ. The CDR3 bases are TGCGCCAGCAGCTTGGGACTAGCGGGACTTTCGCAGACCCAGTACTTC. Translation: CASSLGLAGLSQTQYF. Full variable domain (rest looked up from reference TRBV5-1 and TRBJ2-5): KAGVTQTPRYLIKTRGQQVTLSCSPISGHRSVSWYQQTPGQGLQFLFEYFSETQRNKGNFPGRFSGRQFSNSRSEMNVSTLELGDSALYLCASSLGLAGLSQTQYFGPGTRLLVL.

The J gene is TRBJ1-3, the V gene TRBV15, with D unresolved. Between the trimmed V and J ends, which lost 0 bases and 4 bases, there was a span of 10 bases. Germline CDR1 LNHNV, CDR2 YYDKDF (reference sequence). CDR3 length: 15 amino acids. The CDR3 nucleotides read TGTGCCACCAGCAGAGATTTAGGAGCCGGAAACACCATATATTTT. This sequence encodes CATSRDLGAGNTIYF. Drawing the rest from reference TRBV15 and TRBJ1-3, the complete variable domain is DAMVIQNPRYQVTQFGKPVTLSCSQTLNHNVMYWYQQKSSQAPKLLFHYYDKDFNNEADTPDNFQSRRPNTSFCFLDIRSPGLGDTAMYLCATSRDLGAGNTIYFGEGSWLTVV.

The chain links TRBV12-3 or TRBV12-4 to TRBJ1-1; D is ambiguous. CDR3 length equals 13 residues. Trimming stripped 4 bases from V and 1 base from J, with 7 bases between. This CDR3 reads CASSWSENTEAFF. The CDR3 bases are TGTGCCAGCAGTTGGAGTGAGAACACTGAAGCTTTCTTT.

This chain connects TRBV6-1 to TRBJ1-3, with D unresolved. The germline CDR1 and CDR2 sequences are MNHNS and SASEGT. The CDR3 is 13 amino acids. V dropped 1 base and J dropped 3 bases, with 4 bases sitting between them. In DNA, the CDR3 is TGTGCCAGCAGTGAAGGCTATGGAAACACCATATATTTT. It codes for CASSEGYGNTIYF.

This clone occurred once. This chain uses TRBV28 with TRBJ2-7, with D unresolved. Germline CDR1 MDHEN, CDR2 SYDVKM. The CDR3 is made up of 12 amino acids. V gave up 3 bases and J gave up 7 bases, with 10 bases separating them. The DNA for the CDR3 is TGTGCCAGCAGTTTGAACGTACGGGAGCAGTACTTC. As protein: CASSLNVREQYF.

The CDR3 DNA sequence: TGTGCCAGCAGTATTATCACAAATCAGCCCCAGCATTTT. Protein sequence: CASSIITNQPQHF. The chain recombines TRBV7-2 with TRBJ1-5; no definite D call. Germline V gene lookup returns CDR1 SGHTA and CDR2 FQGNSA. The CDR3 extends over 13 amino acids. Trimming removed 6 bases at V and 4 bases at J, with 10 bases between.

The rearrangement links TRBV5-1 to TRBJ1-6; 8 nucleotides match TRBD1. The CDR3 is made up of 16 amino acids. CDR1 and CDR2 from the germline V gene are SGHRS and YFSETQ. The V and J ends lost 0 bases and 7 bases, in that order; junction bases with no gene match: 6. This chain's CDR3 is CASSLAGQGGNSPLHF. CDR3 nucleotide sequence: TGCGCCAGCAGCTTGGCCGGACAGGGAGGGAATTCACCCCTCCACTTT.

The chain links TRBV18 to TRBJ2-2; perhaps TRBD2 as D (6 bases). V lost 0 bases to trimming and J lost 1 base, with 9 bases between them. Germline CDR1 is KGHSH and CDR2 is LQKENI. The CDR3 length is 16 residues. Here the CDR3 reads CASSPPGRGNTGELFF. The CDR3 nucleotides read TGTGCCAGCTCACCACCGGGGCGGGGGAACACCGGGGAGCTGTTTTTT.

This chain links TRBV10-3 with TRBJ2-6; TRBD2 matches 7 bases. The CDR3 spans 15 residues. V shed 8 bases and J 2 bases; nucleotides not matched to a gene: 6. Germline CDR1 reads ENHRY; CDR2 reads SYGVKD. CDR3 sequence: CAIGAGTTGANVLTF. For the CDR3, the DNA is TGTGCCATCGGTGCAGGGACTACTGGGGCCAACGTCCTGACTTTC.

The rearrangement joins TRBV10-3 to TRBJ2-6, with 9 nucleotides matching TRBD1. The junction had 12 bases not matched to a gene; V was cut back by 5 bases and J by 4 bases. The CDR3 has 18 residues. Germline assignment: CDR1 ENHRY and CDR2 SYGVKD. The CDR3 spells CAISPGQGTGTGANVLTF. In DNA form, the CDR3 reads TGTGCCATCAGTCCCGGACAGGGGACAGGTACCGGGGCCAACGTCCTGACTTTC.

CDR3 in amino acids: CASSLAQGATGELFF. The DNA of the CDR3 is TGTGCCAGCAGCTTAGCACAGGGGGCCACCGGGGAGCTGTTTTTT. V gene TRBV7-2 combines with J gene TRBJ2-2, with 9 bases lining up with TRBD1. The CDR3 has 15 amino acids. Trimming removed 0 bases from V and 4 bases from J; junction bases left unmatched: 0. Germline lookup yields CDR1 SGHTA and CDR2 FQGNSA.

The chain employs TRBV30 and TRBJ2-6; D perhaps matches TRBD1 (6 bases). The CDR3 has 14 residues. In germline, CDR1 is GTSNPN, CDR2 SVGIG (reference sequence). Trimming stripped 5 bases from V and 0 bases from J, with 8 bases between. The CDR3 coding sequence is TGTGCCTGGTCGACAGGCTCTGGGGCCAACGTCCTGACTTTC. Protein: CAWSTGSGANVLTF.

The chain joins TRBV18 to TRBJ1-6; 10 nucleotides agree with TRBD1. The CDR3 is 15 residues long. Germline V lookup: CDR1 KGHSH, CDR2 LQKENI. Trimming at V came to 3 bases and at J to 8 bases, leaving 4 bases not matched to a gene. CDR3 region: CASSPEDRGYSPLHF. The CDR3 DNA is TGTGCCAGCTCACCCGAGGACAGGGGGTATTCACCCCTCCACTTT.

The genes are TRBV14 and TRBJ2-1; 8 nucleotides match TRBD2. The CDR3 totals 17 residues. V shed 4 bases and J 4 bases; nucleotides not matched to a gene: 12. CDR1 is SGHDN and CDR2 is FVKESK in the germline V gene. The CDR3 sequence is CASSREFSGRRYNEQFF. Written as DNA, the CDR3 is TGTGCCAGCAGCCGCGAGTTCAGCGGGAGAAGATACAATGAGCAGTTCTTC.

V usage is TRBV11-3 and J usage is TRBJ1-2, with D maybe TRBD1 (5 bases). Trimming cost V 5 bases and J 9 bases, with 10 bases left between them. CDR1 and CDR2 (germline): SGHNT, YENEEA. The CDR3 spans 11 residues. The CDR3 sequence is CASSGRGRYTF. CDR3 nucleotide sequence: TGTGCCAGCAGCGGGAGGGGTCGCTACACCTTC.

The CDR3 DNA reads TGCAGTGCTAGTCCGGGGGGCACTCAGCCCCAGCATTTT. The encoded protein is CSASPGGTQPQHF. J is TRBJ1-5 and V is TRBV20-1, with D perhaps TRBD1 (6 bases). Germline values: CDR1 DFQATT, CDR2 SNEGSKA (reference sequence). The V end lost 3 bases, the J end lost 6 bases, and 12 bases lay between the germline ends. The CDR3 consists of 13 residues.

The rearrangement uses TRBV5-1 and TRBJ2-1; 8 nucleotides match TRBD1. With 0 bases clipped from V and 8 bases from J, the junction kept 10 bases outside the gene matches. Germline V gene data show CDR1 as SGHRS and CDR2 as YFSETQ. The CDR3 is 16 amino acids. CDR3 residues: CASSLGRTGIPDEQFF. CDR3 nucleotides: TGCGCCAGCAGCTTGGGGAGGACAGGGATCCCCGATGAGCAGTTCTTC.

This clone was detected only once. The rearrangement joins TRBV4-2 to TRBJ2-3; D might be TRBD1 (5 bases). Germline CDR1 and CDR2: LGHNA and YNFKEQ. V lost 4 bases, J lost 0 bases, and 11 bases lay in between. The CDR3 totals 15 residues. CDR3 sequence (DNA): TGTGCCAGCAGCCTATCTCGACAGAGCACAGATACGCAGTATTTT. Amino acid sequence: CASSLSRQSTDTQYF.

This rearrangement joins TRBV14 to TRBJ1-4; a weak D match, TRBD1 (5 bases). The CDR3 covers 12 residues. V was trimmed by 4 bases and J by 12 bases, leaving 12 bases between them. CDR1 and CDR2 (germline): SGHDN, FVKESK. CDR3 bases: TGTGCCAGCAGCCTTAAGCGGGGACAACTGTTTTTT. It translates to CASSLKRGQLFF. Filled out from reference TRBV14 and TRBJ1-4, the complete variable domain reads EAGVTQFPSHSVIEKGQTVTLRCDPISGHDNLYWYRRVMGKEIKFLLHFVKESKQDESGMPNNRFLAERTGGTYSTLKVQPAELEDSGVYFCASSLKRGQLFFGSGTQLSVL.

The chain joins TRBV2 to TRBJ2-7; a possible D gene is TRBD2 (6 bases). V lost 7 bases, J lost 1 base, and 14 bases lay in between. The germline V gene encodes CDR1 SNHLY and CDR2 FYNNEI. The CDR3 is 14 residues long. The CDR3 is CASTKGTLSYEQYF. For the CDR3, the DNA is TGTGCCAGCACGAAGGGGACTTTATCCTACGAGCAGTACTTC.

The chain has TRBV12-3 or TRBV12-4 and TRBJ2-1; 7 bases are a match to TRBD2. V was pared by 7 bases and J by 9 bases, with 9 bases of the junction left unmatched. The CDR3 length is 13 residues. DNA of the CDR3: TGTGCCAGCACTTTCGCCGGGAGGAGTGAGCAGTTCTTC. It encodes CASTFAGRSEQFF.

V gene TRBV5-1 combines with J gene TRBJ2-3; 10 bases match TRBD2. The CDR3 has 17 residues. The junction had 9 bases not matched to a gene; V was cut back by 3 bases and J by 2 bases. CDR1 is SGHRS and CDR2 is YFSETQ in the germline V gene. The CDR3 loop reads CASSSANLAGATDTQYF. The CDR3 region has the DNA TGCGCCAGCAGCTCCGCCAACCTAGCGGGGGCCACAGATACGCAGTATTTT.

The rearrangement joins TRBV7-8 to TRBJ2-4; D possibly corresponds to TRBD2 (6 bases). Trimming removed 1 base at V and 2 bases at J, with 12 bases between. CDR1 and CDR2 (germline): SGHVS, FQNEAQ. The CDR3 loop spans 16 amino acids. This CDR3 reads CASSLDGGITKNIQYF. In DNA form, the CDR3 reads TGTGCCAGCAGCTTAGATGGGGGGATAACCAAAAACATTCAGTACTTC. The entire variable domain, with the rest obtained from reference TRBV7-8 and TRBJ2-4, is as follows: GAGVSQSPRYKVAKRGQDVALRCDPISGHVSLFWYQQALGQGPEFLTYFQNEAQLDKSGLPSDRFFAERPEGSVSTLKIQRTQQEDSAVYLCASSLDGGITKNIQYFGAGTRLSVL.

This clone occurred once. The chain employs TRBV2 and TRBJ1-5; D remains unclear. V was pared by 6 bases and J by 6 bases, with 15 bases between. Germline V gene lookup returns CDR1 SNHLY and CDR2 FYNNEI. The CDR3 extends over 14 amino acids. The CDR3 is CASRTGKKGQPQHF. The CDR3 DNA reads TGTGCCAGCAGAACGGGGAAGAAGGGTCAGCCCCAGCATTTT.